These 9 T cell receptor beta chains share one sample of origin, sequenced in a study of T cells in tuberculosis. Cells were sorted from thawed PBMC rested overnight and stained with GMM-loaded CD1B tetramer, viability dye and anti-CD3. CD1B tetramers were loaded with Rhodococcus equi-derived C32 glucose monomycolate. The method was immunoSEQ multiplex PCR; TCRdb's version includes in-frame clones alone and lacks a portion of them. The data contain roughly 92,000 clones, roughly 88% of them singletons. The sample comprised CD1b-GMM tetramer-negative cells sorted from PBMCs. Every receptor here comes from an adult woman with latent tuberculosis.

The V gene is TRBV19, the J gene TRBJ1-5; 10 bases are shared with TRBD1. Trimming removed 4 bases from V and 3 bases from J; junction bases left unmatched: 6. The length of the CDR3 is 16 residues. The germline gives CDR1 LNHDA, CDR2 SQIVND (reference sequence). Here the CDR3 reads CASSTRDRGNNQPQHF. The CDR3 DNA reads TGTGCCAGTAGTACCCGGGACAGGGGCAACAATCAGCCCCAGCATTTT.

This rearrangement joins TRBV5-6 to TRBJ2-3; 8 positions agree with TRBD2. Germline loops: CDR1 SGHDT, CDR2 YYEEEE. J was trimmed by 4 bases and V by 2 bases; bases with no gene match: 3. This CDR3 is 14 amino acids long. CDR3 amino acids: CASSLRGGPDTQYF. CDR3 coding DNA: TGTGCCAGCAGCTTACGGGGGGGGCCAGATACGCAGTATTTT.

This clone appeared once. The chain has TRBV27 and TRBJ1-6; D perhaps matches TRBD1 (5 bases). Germline CDR1 and CDR2: MNHEY and SMNVEV (reference sequence). V lost 6 bases and J 6 bases, leaving 15 bases between the germline ends. The CDR3 sequence is 15 residues long. In DNA, the CDR3 is TGTGCCAGCAGGACCTTCCAGGGTACTAATTCACCCCTCCACTTT. Translated, it gives CASRTFQGTNSPLHF.

This chain connects TRBV27 to TRBJ2-7, with D possibly being TRBD2 (7 bases). From germline, CDR1 is MNHEY and CDR2 SMNVEV (reference sequence). V lost 11 bases and J 3 bases, leaving 26 bases between the germline ends. CDR3 length equals 16 residues. The CDR3 loop reads CAAPLRGEGVYYEQYV. CDR3 in DNA: TGTGCCGCACCCTTAAGGGGGGAGGGAGTTTACTACGAGCAGTACGTC.

The genes are TRBV28 and TRBJ1-2; maybe TRBD1 (6 bases). Germline loops: CDR1 MDHEN, CDR2 SYDVKM. Trimming took 4 bases from V and 4 from J, leaving 7 bases between them. The CDR3 is 12 amino acids. CDR3 in DNA: TGTGCCAGCAGTTACAGGGTCTATGGCTACACCTTC. It translates to CASSYRVYGYTF.

The chain joins TRBV14 to TRBJ2-3; D possibly corresponds to TRBD2 (7 bases). V dropped 1 base and J dropped 0 bases, with 14 bases sitting between them. Germline CDR1 is SGHDN and CDR2 is FVKESK. The CDR3 contains 17 residues. The CDR3 DNA sequence: TGTGCCAGCAGCCAAGCCAAGGGGGGGTTCAGCACAGATACGCAGTATTTT. Translation: CASSQAKGGFSTDTQYF.

The chain has TRBV7-2 and TRBJ1-3; maybe TRBD1 (6 bases). V was clipped by 0 bases and J by 1 base, with 16 bases between them. Germline values: CDR1 SGHTA, CDR2 FQGNSA. This CDR3 is 18 amino acids long. The CDR3 sequence is CASSLAGGGQGSGNTIYF. The CDR3 nucleotides are TGTGCCAGCAGCTTAGCGGGAGGGGGTCAGGGATCTGGAAACACCATATATTTT.

The CDR3 nucleotides read TGTGCCAGCCGTAGAGGTAGCTGGGACAGAACGAACACTGAAGCTTTCTTT. This translates into CASRRGSWDRTNTEAFF. This rearrangement joins TRBV5-4 to TRBJ1-1, with 7 positions matching TRBD1. Germline assignment: CDR1 SGHNT and CDR2 YYREEE (reference sequence). The CDR3 sequence is 17 residues long. V gave up 7 bases and J gave up 1 base; unmatched junction bases: 16. The variable domain in full, with the rest retrieved from reference TRBV5-4 and TRBJ1-1, is ETGVTQSPTHLIKTRGQQVTLRCSSQSGHNTVSWYQQALGQGPQFIFQYYREEENGRGNFPPRFSGLQFPNYSSELNVNALELDDSALYLCASRRGSWDRTNTEAFFGQGTRLTVV.

V and J are TRBV7-2 and TRBJ1-6; D may be TRBD1 (6 bases). V shed 6 bases and J shed 0 bases, with 12 bases lying between them. The CDR3 covers 16 residues. Germline assignment: CDR1 SGHTA and CDR2 FQGNSA. The chain's CDR3 is CASRSQGSSYNSPLHF. The CDR3 DNA sequence: TGTGCCAGCAGATCGCAGGGGAGCTCCTATAATTCACCCCTCCACTTT.